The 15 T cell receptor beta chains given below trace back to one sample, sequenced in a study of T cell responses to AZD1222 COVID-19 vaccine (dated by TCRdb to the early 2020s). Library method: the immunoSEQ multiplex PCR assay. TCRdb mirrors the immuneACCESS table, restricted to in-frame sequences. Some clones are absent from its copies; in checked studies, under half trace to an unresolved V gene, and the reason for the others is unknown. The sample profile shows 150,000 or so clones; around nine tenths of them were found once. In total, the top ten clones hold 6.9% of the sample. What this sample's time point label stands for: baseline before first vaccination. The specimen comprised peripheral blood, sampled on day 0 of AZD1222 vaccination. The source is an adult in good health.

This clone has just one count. The DNA of the CDR3 is TGCGCCAGCAGCCAAGACCCCTCCGGAGAAGCTAACTATGGCTACACCTTC. Amino acids: CASSQDPSGEANYGYTF. The chain links TRBV4-3 to TRBJ1-2; D is uncertain. Germline CDR1 LGHNA, CDR2 YSLEER. The CDR3 runs 17 residues. V dropped 0 bases and J dropped 0 bases, with 14 bases sitting between them.

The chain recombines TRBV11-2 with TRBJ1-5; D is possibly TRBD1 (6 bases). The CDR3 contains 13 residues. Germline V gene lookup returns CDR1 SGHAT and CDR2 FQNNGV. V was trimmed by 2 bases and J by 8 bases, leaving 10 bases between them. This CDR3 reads CASSLRAGEPQHF. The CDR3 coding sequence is TGTGCCAGCAGCTTACGGGCAGGGGAGCCCCAGCATTTT.

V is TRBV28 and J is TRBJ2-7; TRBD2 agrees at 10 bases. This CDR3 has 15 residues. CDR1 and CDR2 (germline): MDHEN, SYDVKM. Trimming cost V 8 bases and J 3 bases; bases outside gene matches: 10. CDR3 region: CASDSKLAGDYEQYF. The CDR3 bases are TGTGCCAGCGACTCAAAGCTAGCGGGGGACTACGAGCAGTACTTC.

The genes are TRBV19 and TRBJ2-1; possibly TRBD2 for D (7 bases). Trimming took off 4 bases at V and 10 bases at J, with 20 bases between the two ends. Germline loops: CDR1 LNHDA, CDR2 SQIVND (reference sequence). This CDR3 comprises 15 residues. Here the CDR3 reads CASSTWGAASGEQFF. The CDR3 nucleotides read TGTGCCAGTAGTACGTGGGGGGCGGCTAGCGGAGAGCAGTTCTTC.

Here the CDR3 DNA reads TGTGCCAGCAACCCTGGTCAGGGGGCCTATGGCTACACCTTC. Protein sequence: CASNPGQGAYGYTF. The chain is built from TRBV5-4 and TRBJ1-2; 8 bases are a match to TRBD1. The germline V gene encodes CDR1 SGHNT and CDR2 YYREEE (reference sequence). The CDR3 length is 14 residues. Trimming removed 6 bases from V and 4 bases from J; junction bases left unmatched: 8.

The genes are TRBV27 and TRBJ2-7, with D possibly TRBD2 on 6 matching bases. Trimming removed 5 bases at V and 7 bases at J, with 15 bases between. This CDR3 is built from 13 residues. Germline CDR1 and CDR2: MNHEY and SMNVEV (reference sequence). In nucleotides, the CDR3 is TGTGCCAGCAGTCCCCCCCCAGGGAGGGAGCAGTACTTC. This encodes CASSPPPGREQYF.

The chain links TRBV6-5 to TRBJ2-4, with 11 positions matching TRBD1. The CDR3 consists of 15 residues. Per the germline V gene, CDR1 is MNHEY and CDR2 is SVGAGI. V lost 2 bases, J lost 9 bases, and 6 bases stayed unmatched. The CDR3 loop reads CASSYEGTGGSIQYF. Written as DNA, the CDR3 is TGTGCCAGCAGTTACGAGGGGACAGGGGGGAGCATTCAGTACTTC.

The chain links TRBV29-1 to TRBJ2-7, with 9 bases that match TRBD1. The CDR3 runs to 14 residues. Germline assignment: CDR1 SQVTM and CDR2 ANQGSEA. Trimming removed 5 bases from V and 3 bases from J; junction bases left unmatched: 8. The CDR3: CSVIPGTGYYEQYF. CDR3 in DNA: TGCAGCGTTATTCCCGGGACAGGGTACTACGAGCAGTACTTC.

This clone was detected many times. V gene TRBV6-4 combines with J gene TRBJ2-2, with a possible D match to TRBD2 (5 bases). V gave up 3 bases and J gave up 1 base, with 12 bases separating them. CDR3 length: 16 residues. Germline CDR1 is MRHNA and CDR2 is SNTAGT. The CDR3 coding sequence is TGTGCCAGCAGTGAGAGGGCCGACCAGAACACCGGGGAGCTGTTTTTT. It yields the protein CASSERADQNTGELFF.

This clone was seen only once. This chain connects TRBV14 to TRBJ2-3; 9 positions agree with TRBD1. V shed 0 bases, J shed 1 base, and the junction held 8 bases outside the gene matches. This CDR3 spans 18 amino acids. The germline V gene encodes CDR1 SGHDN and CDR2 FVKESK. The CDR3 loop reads CASSQDFGQGFRTDTQYF. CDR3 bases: TGTGCCAGCAGCCAAGATTTCGGACAGGGGTTTCGCACAGATACGCAGTATTTT.

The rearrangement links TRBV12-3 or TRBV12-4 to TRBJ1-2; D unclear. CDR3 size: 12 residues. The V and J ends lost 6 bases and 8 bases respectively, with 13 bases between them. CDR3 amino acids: CASRPSQDGYTF. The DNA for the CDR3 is TGTGCCAGCAGACCCTCGCAGGACGGCTACACCTTC.

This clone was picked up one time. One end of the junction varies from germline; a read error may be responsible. DNA of the CDR3: TGTGCCAGCAGCTCTCGGGGGGGATATACATTC. Protein product: CASSSRGGYTF. The chain combines TRBV7-2 with TRBJ2-7, with TRBD2 identical over 8 bases. Germline V gene sequence: CDR1 SGHTA, CDR2 FQGNSA. The CDR3 has 11 residues.

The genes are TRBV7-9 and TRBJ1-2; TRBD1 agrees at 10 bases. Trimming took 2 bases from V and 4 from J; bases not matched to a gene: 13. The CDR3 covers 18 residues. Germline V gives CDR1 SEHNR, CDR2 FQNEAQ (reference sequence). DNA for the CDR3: TGTGCCAGCAGCTTAATGGATGGGGGACAGGGGCGCGGCTATGGCTACACCTTC. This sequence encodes CASSLMDGGQGRGYGYTF. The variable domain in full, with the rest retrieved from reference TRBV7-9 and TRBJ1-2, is DTGVSQNPRHKITKRGQNVTFRCDPISEHNRLYWYRQTLGQGPEFLTYFQNEAQLEKSRLLSDRFSAERPKGSFSTLEIQRTEQGDSAMYLCASSLMDGGQGRGYGYTFGSGTRLTVV.

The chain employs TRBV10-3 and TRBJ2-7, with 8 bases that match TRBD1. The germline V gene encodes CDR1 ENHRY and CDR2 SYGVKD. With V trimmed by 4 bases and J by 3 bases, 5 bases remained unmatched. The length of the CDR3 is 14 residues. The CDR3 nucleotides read TGTGCCATCAGTGTTCCAGGGGGCGGCTACGAGCAGTACTTC. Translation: CAISVPGGGYEQYF.

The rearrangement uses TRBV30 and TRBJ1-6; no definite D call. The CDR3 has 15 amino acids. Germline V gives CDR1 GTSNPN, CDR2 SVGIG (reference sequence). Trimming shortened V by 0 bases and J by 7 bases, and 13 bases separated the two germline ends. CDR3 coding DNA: TGTGCCTGGAGTGTACTGGAATTGAGGAATTCACCCCTCCACTTT. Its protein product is CAWSVLELRNSPLHF.